This T cell receptor beta chain was sequenced for a study of siplizumab effects on memory and regulatory T cells. Roughly 92,000 TCR templates per sample were assayed. TCRdb's table, derived via immunoSEQ multiplex PCR, lists solely in-frame clones and lacks some. The profile shows some 100,000 clones, approximately 93% of them singletons. V was clipped by 0 bases and J by 8 bases; unmatched bases: 9. The germline gives CDR1 MGHRA, CDR2 YSYEKL. The CDR3 runs to 16 residues. V usage is TRBV4-1 and J usage is TRBJ2-1; TRBD1 matches 8 bases. The TCR comes from a human donor in good health. Sequencing input: CD8+ T cells sorted from blood. CDR3 in DNA: TGCGCCAGCAGCCAAGAAGTGGGACAGGAGACCCATGAGCAGTTCTTC. Amino acid sequence: CASSQEVGQETHEQFF.